The clone carrying this TCR beta chain came up once. The antigen is unknown. This entry comes from a study of T cells in tuberculosis. The study, taken as a whole, reports: The TCR-beta difference was not significant; alpha differences partly reflected length.

This CDR3 comprises 15 residues. V lost 4 bases to trimming and J lost 4 bases; unmatched junction nucleotides: 10. In germline, CDR1 is SGHNT, CDR2 YYREEE (reference sequence). Assay used: immunoSEQ multiplex PCR; TCRdb lists only in-frame clones, some missing. The sample consists of tens of thousands of clones, about 96% of them appearing once. The chain uses TRBV5-4 and TRBJ2-5; the match to TRBD2 covers 7 bases. The receptor's source is a donor between 10 and 35 years old with latent tuberculosis or without tuberculosis infection. Input material: PBMCs. In DNA form, the CDR3 reads TGTGCCAGCAGCCTGGCGGGGGAGCCGAGAGAGACCCAGTACTTC. The encoded protein is CASSLAGEPRETQYF. The full variable domain, completed using reference TRBV5-4 and TRBJ2-5, is ETGVTQSPTHLIKTRGQQVTLRCSSQSGHNTVSWYQQALGQGPQFIFQYYREEENGRGNFPPRFSGLQFPNYSSELNVNALELDDSALYLCASSLAGEPRETQYFGPGTRLLVL.